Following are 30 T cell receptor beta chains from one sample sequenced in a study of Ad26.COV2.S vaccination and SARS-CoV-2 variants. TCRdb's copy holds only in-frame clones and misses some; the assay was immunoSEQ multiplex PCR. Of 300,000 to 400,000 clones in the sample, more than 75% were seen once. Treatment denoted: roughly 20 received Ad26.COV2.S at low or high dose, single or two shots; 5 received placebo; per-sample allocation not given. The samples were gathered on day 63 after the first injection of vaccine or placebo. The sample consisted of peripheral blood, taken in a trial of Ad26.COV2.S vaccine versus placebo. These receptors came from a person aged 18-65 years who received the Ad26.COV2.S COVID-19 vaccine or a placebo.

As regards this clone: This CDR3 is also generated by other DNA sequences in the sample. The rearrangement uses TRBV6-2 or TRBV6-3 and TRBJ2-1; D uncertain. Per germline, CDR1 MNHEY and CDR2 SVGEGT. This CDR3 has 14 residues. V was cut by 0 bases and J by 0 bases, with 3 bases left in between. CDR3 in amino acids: CASSYSSSYNEQFF. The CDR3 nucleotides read TGTGCCAGCAGTTACTCGAGCTCCTACAATGAGCAGTTCTTC.

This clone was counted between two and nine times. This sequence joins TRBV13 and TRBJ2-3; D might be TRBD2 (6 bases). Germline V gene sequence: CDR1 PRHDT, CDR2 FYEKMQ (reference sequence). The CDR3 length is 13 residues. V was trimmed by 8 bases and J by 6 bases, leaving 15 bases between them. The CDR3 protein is CASSWGDGDTQYF. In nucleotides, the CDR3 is TGTGCCAGCTCTTGGGGGGATGGGGATACGCAGTATTTT.

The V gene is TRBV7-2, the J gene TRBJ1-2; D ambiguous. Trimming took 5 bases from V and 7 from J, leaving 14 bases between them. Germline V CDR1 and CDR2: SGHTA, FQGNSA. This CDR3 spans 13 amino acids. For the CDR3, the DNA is TGTGCCAGCAGCCAATACATTCCCGGTGGCTACACCTTC. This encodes CASSQYIPGGYTF.

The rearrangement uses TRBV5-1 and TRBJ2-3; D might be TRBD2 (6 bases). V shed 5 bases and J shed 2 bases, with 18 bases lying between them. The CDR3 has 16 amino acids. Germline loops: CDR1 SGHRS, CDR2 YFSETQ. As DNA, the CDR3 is TGCGCCAGCAGACGATCCCCCGGAGGGTCCACAGATACGCAGTATTTT. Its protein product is CASRRSPGGSTDTQYF.

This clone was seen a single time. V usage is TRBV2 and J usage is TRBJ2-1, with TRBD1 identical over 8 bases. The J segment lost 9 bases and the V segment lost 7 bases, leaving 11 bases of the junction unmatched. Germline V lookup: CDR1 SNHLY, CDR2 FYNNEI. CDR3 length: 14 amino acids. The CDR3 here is CASKPDREFSEQFF. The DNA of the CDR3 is TGTGCCAGCAAGCCGGACAGGGAGTTTAGTGAGCAGTTCTTC.

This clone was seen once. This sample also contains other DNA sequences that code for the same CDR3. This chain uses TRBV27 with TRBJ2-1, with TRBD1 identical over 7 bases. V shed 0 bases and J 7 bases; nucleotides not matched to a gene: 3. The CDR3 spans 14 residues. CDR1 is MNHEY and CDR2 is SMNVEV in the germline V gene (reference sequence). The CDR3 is CASSLSGTVNEQFF. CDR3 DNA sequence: TGTGCCAGCAGTTTATCCGGGACAGTGAATGAGCAGTTCTTC.

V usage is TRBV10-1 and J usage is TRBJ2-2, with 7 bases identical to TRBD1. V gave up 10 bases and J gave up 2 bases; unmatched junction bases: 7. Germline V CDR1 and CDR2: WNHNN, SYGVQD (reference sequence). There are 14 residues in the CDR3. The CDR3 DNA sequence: TGCGCCACCCGGGACAGCACCAACACCGGGGAGCTGTTTTTT. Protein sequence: CATRDSTNTGELFF.

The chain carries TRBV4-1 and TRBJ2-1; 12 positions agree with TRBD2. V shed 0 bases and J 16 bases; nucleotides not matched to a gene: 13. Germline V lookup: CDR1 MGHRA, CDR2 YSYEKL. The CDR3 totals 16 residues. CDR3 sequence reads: CASSQDRLATSGSAFF. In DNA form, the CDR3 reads TGCGCCAGCAGCCAAGATCGGTTGGCGACTAGCGGGAGTGCTTTCTTC.

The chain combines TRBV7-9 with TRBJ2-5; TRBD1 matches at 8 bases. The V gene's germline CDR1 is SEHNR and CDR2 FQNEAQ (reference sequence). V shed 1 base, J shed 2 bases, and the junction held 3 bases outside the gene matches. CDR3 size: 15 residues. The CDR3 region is CASSLGDRIQETQYF. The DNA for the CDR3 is TGTGCCAGCAGCTTAGGGGACAGGATTCAAGAGACCCAGTACTTC.

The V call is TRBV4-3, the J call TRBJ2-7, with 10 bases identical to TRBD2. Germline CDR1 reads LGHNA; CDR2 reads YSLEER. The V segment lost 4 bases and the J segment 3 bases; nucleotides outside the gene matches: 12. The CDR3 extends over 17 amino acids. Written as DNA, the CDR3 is TGCGCCAGCAGCCCTCGTTATGGGACTAGCGAGAACTACGAGCAGTACTTC. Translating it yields CASSPRYGTSENYEQYF.

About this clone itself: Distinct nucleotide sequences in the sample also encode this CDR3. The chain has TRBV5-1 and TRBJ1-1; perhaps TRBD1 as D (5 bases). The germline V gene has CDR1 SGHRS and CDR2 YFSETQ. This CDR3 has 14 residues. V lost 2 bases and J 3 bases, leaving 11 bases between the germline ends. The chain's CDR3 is CASSFGGADTEAFF. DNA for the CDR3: TGCGCCAGCAGCTTCGGAGGGGCGGACACTGAAGCTTTCTTT.

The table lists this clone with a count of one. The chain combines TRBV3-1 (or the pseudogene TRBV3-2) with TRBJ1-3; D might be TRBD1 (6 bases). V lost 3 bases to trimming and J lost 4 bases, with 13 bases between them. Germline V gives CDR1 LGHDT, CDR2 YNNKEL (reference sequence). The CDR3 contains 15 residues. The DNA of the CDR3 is TGTGCCAGCAGCCACAGGGGAGAAGTAGGAAACACCATATATTTT. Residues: CASSHRGEVGNTIYF.

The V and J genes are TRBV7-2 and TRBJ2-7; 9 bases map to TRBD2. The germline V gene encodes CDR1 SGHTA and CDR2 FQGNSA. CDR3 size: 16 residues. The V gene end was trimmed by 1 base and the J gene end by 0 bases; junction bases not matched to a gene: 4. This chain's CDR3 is CASSLDSGSVSYEQYF. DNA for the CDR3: TGTGCCAGCAGCTTAGATAGCGGGAGCGTCTCCTACGAGCAGTACTTC.

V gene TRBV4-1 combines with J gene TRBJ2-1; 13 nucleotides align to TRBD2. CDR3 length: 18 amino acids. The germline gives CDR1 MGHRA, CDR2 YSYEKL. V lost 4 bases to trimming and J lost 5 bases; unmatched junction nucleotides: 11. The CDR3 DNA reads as TGCGCCAGCAGCCTTCCGCCGGGACTAGCGGGATCGAACAATGAGCAGTTCTTC. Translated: CASSLPPGLAGSNNEQFF.

CDR3 loop: CASSEAGWVVTPGELFF. As DNA, the CDR3 is TGTGCCAGCAGTGAAGCAGGTTGGGTGGTAACTCCCGGGGAGCTGTTTTTT. The rearrangement links TRBV2 to TRBJ2-2; D is uncertain. The CDR3 covers 17 residues. The ends were cut back, 0 bases at V and 6 bases at J, with 17 bases in the middle. Germline CDR1 is SNHLY and CDR2 is FYNNEI.

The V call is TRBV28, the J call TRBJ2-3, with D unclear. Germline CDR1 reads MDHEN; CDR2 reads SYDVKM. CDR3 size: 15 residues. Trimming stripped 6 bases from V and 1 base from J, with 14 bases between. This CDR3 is CASSLIMSGTDTQYF. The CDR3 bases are TGTGCCAGCAGCCTCATTATGAGTGGCACAGATACGCAGTATTTT. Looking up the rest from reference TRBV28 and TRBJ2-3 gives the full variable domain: DVKVTQSSRYLVKRTGEKVFLECVQDMDHENMFWYRQDPGLGLRLIYFSYDVKMKEKGDIPEGYSVSREKKERFSLILESASTNQTSMYLCASSLIMSGTDTQYFGPGTRLTVL.

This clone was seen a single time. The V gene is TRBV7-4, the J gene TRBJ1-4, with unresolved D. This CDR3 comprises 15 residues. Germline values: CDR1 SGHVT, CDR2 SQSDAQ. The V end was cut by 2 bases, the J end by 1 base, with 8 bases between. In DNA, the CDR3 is TGTGCCAGCAGCTTATGCGGGATAACTAATGAAAAACTGTTTTTT. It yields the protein CASSLCGITNEKLFF.

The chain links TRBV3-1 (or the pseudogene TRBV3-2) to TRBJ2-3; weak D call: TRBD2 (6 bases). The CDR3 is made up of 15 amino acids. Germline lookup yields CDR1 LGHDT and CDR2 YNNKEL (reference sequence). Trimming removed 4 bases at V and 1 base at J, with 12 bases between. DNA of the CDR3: TGTGCCAGCAGCCCCCCCTGGGGGGGCACAGATACGCAGTATTTT. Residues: CASSPPWGGTDTQYF.

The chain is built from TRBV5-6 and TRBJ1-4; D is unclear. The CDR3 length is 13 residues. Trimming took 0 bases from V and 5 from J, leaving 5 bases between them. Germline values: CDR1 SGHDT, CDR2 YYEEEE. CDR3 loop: CASSLGRNEKLFF. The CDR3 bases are TGTGCCAGCAGCTTGGGGCGAAATGAAAAACTGTTTTTT.

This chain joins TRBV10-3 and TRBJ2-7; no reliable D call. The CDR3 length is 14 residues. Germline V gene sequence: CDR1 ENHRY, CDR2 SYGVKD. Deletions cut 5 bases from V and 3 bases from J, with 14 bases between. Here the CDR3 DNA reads TGTGCCATCAGTAGTACACATATCGTCTACGAGCAGTACTTC. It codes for CAISSTHIVYEQYF.

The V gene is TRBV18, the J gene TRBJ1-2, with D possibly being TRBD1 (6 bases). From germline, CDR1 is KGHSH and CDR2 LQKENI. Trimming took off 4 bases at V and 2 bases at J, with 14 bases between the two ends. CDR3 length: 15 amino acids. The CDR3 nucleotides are TGTGCCAGCTCACTCGCCGGGACACCCAACTATGGCTACACCTTC. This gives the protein CASSLAGTPNYGYTF.

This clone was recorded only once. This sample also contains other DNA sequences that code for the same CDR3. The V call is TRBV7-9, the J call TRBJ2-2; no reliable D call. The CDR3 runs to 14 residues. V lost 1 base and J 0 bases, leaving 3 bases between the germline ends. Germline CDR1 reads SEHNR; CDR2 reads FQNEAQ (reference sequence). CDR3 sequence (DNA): TGTGCCAGCAGCTTAGGAGCGAACACCGGGGAGCTGTTTTTT. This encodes CASSLGANTGELFF.

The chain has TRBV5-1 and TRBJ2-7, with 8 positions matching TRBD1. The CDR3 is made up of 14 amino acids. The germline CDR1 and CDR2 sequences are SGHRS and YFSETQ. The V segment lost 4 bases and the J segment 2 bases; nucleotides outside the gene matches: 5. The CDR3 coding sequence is TGCGCCAGCAGCCTGACAGGGGAAACCTACGAGCAGTACTTC. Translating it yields CASSLTGETYEQYF. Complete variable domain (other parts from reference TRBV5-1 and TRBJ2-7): KAGVTQTPRYLIKTRGQQVTLSCSPISGHRSVSWYQQTPGQGLQFLFEYFSETQRNKGNFPGRFSGRQFSNSRSEMNVSTLELGDSALYLCASSLTGETYEQYFGPGTRLTVT.

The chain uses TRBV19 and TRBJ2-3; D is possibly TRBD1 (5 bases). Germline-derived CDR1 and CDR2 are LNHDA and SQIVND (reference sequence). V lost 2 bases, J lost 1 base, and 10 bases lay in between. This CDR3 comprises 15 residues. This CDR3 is CASSIIRGGTDTQYF. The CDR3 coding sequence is TGTGCCAGTAGTATAATTAGGGGTGGCACAGATACGCAGTATTTT.

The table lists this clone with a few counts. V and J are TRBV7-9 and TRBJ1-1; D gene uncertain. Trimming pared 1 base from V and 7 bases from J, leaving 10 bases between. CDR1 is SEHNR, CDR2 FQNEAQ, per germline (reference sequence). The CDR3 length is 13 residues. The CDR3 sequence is CASSLGKFGEAFF. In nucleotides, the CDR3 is TGTGCCAGCAGCTTAGGAAAGTTCGGTGAAGCTTTCTTT.

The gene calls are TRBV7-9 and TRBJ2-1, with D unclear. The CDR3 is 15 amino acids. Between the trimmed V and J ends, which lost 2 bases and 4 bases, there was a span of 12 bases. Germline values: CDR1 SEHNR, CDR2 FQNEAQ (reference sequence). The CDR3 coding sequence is TGTGCCAGCAGCTTAACGGCAGGAGTTTACAATGAGCAGTTCTTC. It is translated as CASSLTAGVYNEQFF.

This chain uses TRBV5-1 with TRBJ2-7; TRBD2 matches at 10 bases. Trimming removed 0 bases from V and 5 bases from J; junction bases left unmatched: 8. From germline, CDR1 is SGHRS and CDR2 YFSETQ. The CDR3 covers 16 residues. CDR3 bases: TGCGCCAGCAGCTTGGATTTGTCTAGCGGGAGAAACGAGCAGTACTTC. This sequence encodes CASSLDLSSGRNEQYF. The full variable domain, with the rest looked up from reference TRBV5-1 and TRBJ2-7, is KAGVTQTPRYLIKTRGQQVTLSCSPISGHRSVSWYQQTPGQGLQFLFEYFSETQRNKGNFPGRFSGRQFSNSRSEMNVSTLELGDSALYLCASSLDLSSGRNEQYFGPGTRLTVT.

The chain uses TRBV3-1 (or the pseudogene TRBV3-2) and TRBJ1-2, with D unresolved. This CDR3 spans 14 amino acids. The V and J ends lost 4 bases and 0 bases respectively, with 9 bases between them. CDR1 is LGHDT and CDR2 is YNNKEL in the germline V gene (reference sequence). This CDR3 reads CASSPHQANYGYTF. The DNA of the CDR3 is TGTGCCAGCAGCCCCCACCAAGCTAACTATGGCTACACCTTC.

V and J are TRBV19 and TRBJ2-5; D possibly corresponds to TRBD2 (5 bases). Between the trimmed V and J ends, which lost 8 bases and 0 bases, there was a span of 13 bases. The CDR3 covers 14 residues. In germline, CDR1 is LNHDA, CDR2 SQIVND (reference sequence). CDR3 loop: CASSTAGDQETQYF. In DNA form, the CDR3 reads TGTGCCAGTTCAACAGCCGGGGACCAAGAGACCCAGTACTTC.

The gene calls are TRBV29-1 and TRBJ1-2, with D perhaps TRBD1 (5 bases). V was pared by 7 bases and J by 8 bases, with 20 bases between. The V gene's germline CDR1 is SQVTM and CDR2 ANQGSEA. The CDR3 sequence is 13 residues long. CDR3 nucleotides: TGCAGCGCCGGGGACGGAGGTTTGGAAGGCTACACCTTC. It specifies CSAGDGGLEGYTF.